The T cell receptor beta chain described here comes from a study of T-cell reconstitution after alpha-beta-depleted transplantation in children. CDR3 length: 15 amino acids. J lost 2 bases, V lost 3 bases, and 6 bases had no gene match. CDR1 and CDR2 (germline): KGHSH, LQKENI. Study results and limitations: Alpha-beta T cells about two months after transplant reportedly derived from several hundred expanded graft clones. Several patients had high TCRbeta diversity at day 60; it came from surviving recipient T cells and thymic progenitors.

Researchers prepared the TCRbeta library using unique molecular identifiers, the study reports. TCRdb independently ran MiXCR on the PCR reads; one entry per CDR3 protein. The sample contains approximately 220,000 distinct CDR3 sequences, over 15% of which appear only once. On this clonotype: Its antigen is unknown.

The sample in question was PBMCs, mostly from graft donor cells, obtained 360 days after TCRalphabeta/CD19-depleted stem cell transplant. The V call is TRBV18, the J call TRBJ1-1; TRBD1 agrees at 7 bases. The receptor's source is a male patient aged 2-9 years who had a stem cell transplant for acute lymphoblastic leukemia, so the T cells may come from the graft donor. The CDR3 nucleotides read TGTGCCAGCTCACCTTCCAGGGGGGACAACACTGAAGCTTTCTTT. Protein product: CASSPSRGDNTEAFF.